These T cell receptor beta chains were read from a single sample in a study of cytomegalovirus exposure and HLA in healthy donors. The table came from immunoSEQ multiplex PCR; TCRdb's copy has only in-frame clones and leaves some out. The sample yields 150,000 to 200,000 clones, nearly 80% seen once. Sample: PBMCs. These receptors were taken from a woman aged 25 to 39 in good health and CMV-seropositive. CDR3s include the opening cysteine and the closing phenylalanine or tryptophan. A D gene is named only where the DNA matches it firmly. Expanded clones are given a class, and other clones once, few, many or no size at all.

D gene: NA
J gene: TRBJ2-7
clone size: NA
V gene: TRBV7-9
CDR3 DNA: TGTTCCAGCAGCTTAGTCGGCTACGAGCAGTACTTC
CDR3 protein: CSSSLVGYEQYF

D gene: TRBD1
J gene: TRBJ2-1
clone size: NA
V gene: TRBV5-6
CDR3 DNA: TGTGCCAGCAGCTTGCAGGGGGCTTACAATGAGCAGTTCTTC
CDR3 protein: CASSLQGAYNEQFF

D gene: TRBD1
J gene: TRBJ1-4
clone size: NA
V gene: TRBV19
CDR3 DNA: TGTGCCAGTAGTATGGGGGGGACAGGGAATGAAAAACTGTTTTTT
CDR3 protein: CASSMGGTGNEKLFF

D gene: NA
J gene: TRBJ2-7
clone size: NA
V gene: TRBV4-1
CDR3 DNA: TGCGCCAGCAGCCTCCGACTGACCACCTACGAGCAGTACTTC
CDR3 protein: CASSLRLTTYEQYF

D gene: NA
J gene: TRBJ1-2
clone size: few
V gene: TRBV7-9
CDR3 DNA: TGTGCCAGCAGCTTAGCTCAGGGGACCAACTATGGCTACACCTTC
CDR3 protein: CASSLAQGTNYGYTF

D gene: TRBD1
J gene: TRBJ1-5
clone size: NA
V gene: TRBV11-2
CDR3 DNA: TGTGCCAGCAGCTCCGGGAGGACAGGGATGCAGCAGCCCCAGCATTTT
CDR3 protein: CASSSGRTGMQQPQHF

D gene: NA
J gene: TRBJ1-1
clone size: NA
V gene: TRBV6-1
CDR3 DNA: TGTGCCAGCAGTGAAATAAACCGGTACACTGAAGCTTTCTTT
CDR3 protein: CASSEINRYTEAFF

D gene: NA
J gene: TRBJ1-1
clone size: NA
V gene: TRBV6-5
CDR3 DNA: TGTGCCAGCAGTTACGGGGCTTTGGACACTGAAGCTTTCTTT
CDR3 protein: CASSYGALDTEAFF

D gene: TRBD1
J gene: TRBJ1-2
clone size: NA
V gene: TRBV5-6
CDR3 DNA: TGTGCCAGCAGCACCGGGACAGGGGATAACTATGGCTACACCTTC
CDR3 protein: CASSTGTGDNYGYTF

D gene: TRBD2
J gene: TRBJ2-5
clone size: NA
V gene: TRBV11-3
CDR3 DNA: TGTGCCAGCAGCCCCGAGGGACTAGCGGGAGAGACCCAGTACTTC
CDR3 protein: CASSPEGLAGETQYF

D gene: NA
J gene: TRBJ2-3
clone size: NA
V gene: TRBV19
CDR3 DNA: TGTGCCAGTAGTATTGCGGTCACAGATACGCAGTATTTT
CDR3 protein: CASSIAVTDTQYF

D gene: TRBD1
J gene: TRBJ2-5
clone size: NA
V gene: TRBV4-1
CDR3 DNA: TGCGCCAGCAGCCAAGCGAGGACAGGGGTGACCCAGTACTTC
CDR3 protein: CASSQARTGVTQYF

D gene: NA
J gene: TRBJ2-7
clone size: once
V gene: TRBV5-1
CDR3 DNA: TGCGCCAGCAGCTCCCAGACAGGAGTGGCGCGGGAGCAGTACTTC
CDR3 protein: CASSSQTGVAREQYF

D gene: TRBD1
J gene: TRBJ2-6
clone size: NA
V gene: TRBV7-3
CDR3 DNA: TGTGCCAGCAGCTTGGATACAGGGGTAGGGGCCAACGTCCTGACTTTC
CDR3 protein: CASSLDTGVGANVLTF

D gene: NA
J gene: TRBJ1-1
clone size: NA
V gene: TRBV5-6
CDR3 DNA: TGTGCCAGCAGCTTCATCGGGGGTGAGGACACTGAAGCTTTCTTT
CDR3 protein: CASSFIGGEDTEAFF

D gene: NA
J gene: TRBJ1-4
clone size: NA
V gene: TRBV15
CDR3 DNA: TGTGCCACCAGCAGAGTCGGTGAAAAACTGTTTTTT
CDR3 protein: CATSRVGEKLFF

D gene: NA
J gene: TRBJ2-1
clone size: few
V gene: TRBV5-4
CDR3 DNA: TGTGCCAGCAGCTGGAGTATTGGGACACCCGAGGGTGAGCAGTTCTTC
CDR3 protein: CASSWSIGTPEGEQFF

D gene: TRBD1
J gene: TRBJ2-7
clone size: NA
V gene: TRBV6-5
CDR3 DNA: TGTGCCAGCAGTTACACGACAGGGGATCCCTACGAGCAGTACTTC
CDR3 protein: CASSYTTGDPYEQYF

D gene: NA
J gene: TRBJ1-1
clone size: NA
V gene: TRBV7-9
CDR3 DNA: TGTGCCAGCAGCCCCCAGGGGCGGACAGTGAACACTGAAGCTTTCTTT
CDR3 protein: CASSPQGRTVNTEAFF

D gene: TRBD1
J gene: TRBJ1-3
clone size: few
V gene: TRBV19
CDR3 DNA: TGTGCCAGTAGTTTCCGACAGGGTCCTGGAAACACCATATATTTT
CDR3 protein: CASSFRQGPGNTIYF

D gene: NA
J gene: TRBJ1-1
clone size: NA
V gene: TRBV9
CDR3 DNA: TGTGCCAGCAGCGACAGTATCCCTGAAGCTTTCTTT
CDR3 protein: CASSDSIPEAFF

D gene: NA
J gene: TRBJ2-3
clone size: NA
V gene: TRBV5-1
CDR3 DNA: TGCGCCAGCAGGGTTGAGGGAGGAGGAGATACGCAGTATTTT
CDR3 protein: CASRVEGGGDTQYF

D gene: NA
J gene: TRBJ2-1
clone size: NA
V gene: TRBV7-6
CDR3 DNA: TGTGCCAGCAGCTTACGGCGGGGATACAATGAGCAGTTCTTC
CDR3 protein: CASSLRRGYNEQFF

D gene: NA
J gene: TRBJ2-7
clone size: NA
V gene: TRBV28
CDR3 DNA: TGTGCCAGCAGTCTTACTAGCCGCTACTCCTACGAGCAGTACTTC
CDR3 protein: CASSLTSRYSYEQYF

D gene: TRBD1
J gene: TRBJ1-6
clone size: NA
V gene: TRBV5-1
CDR3 DNA: TGCGCCAGCAGCTTACTACAGGGGGCCGAGAATTCACCCCTCCACTTT
CDR3 protein: CASSLLQGAENSPLHF

D gene: TRBD1
J gene: TRBJ2-7
clone size: few
V gene: TRBV14
CDR3 DNA: TGTGCCAGTCTCCGGGACAGCCCCCCCTACGAGCAGTACTTC
CDR3 protein: CASLRDSPPYEQYF

D gene: TRBD2
J gene: TRBJ2-7
clone size: NA
V gene: TRBV7-2
CDR3 DNA: TGTGCCAGCAGCTCCGGGACTAGCGGGGGCTACTACGAGCAGTACTTC
CDR3 protein: CASSSGTSGGYYEQYF

D gene: NA
J gene: TRBJ1-2
clone size: NA
V gene: TRBV4-1
CDR3 DNA: TGCGCCAGCAGCCAAGAGGCAGGGACTAACTATGGCTACACCTTC
CDR3 protein: CASSQEAGTNYGYTF

D gene: NA
J gene: TRBJ1-1
clone size: NA
V gene: TRBV11-2
CDR3 DNA: TGTGCCAGCAGCAAAGCTGGGCAATCGGCTTTCTTT
CDR3 protein: CASSKAGQSAFF

D gene: NA
J gene: TRBJ2-7
clone size: NA
V gene: TRBV5-1
CDR3 DNA: TGCGCCAGCCAAGAGCGGAGCTCCTACGAGCAGTACTTC
CDR3 protein: CASQERSSYEQYF

D gene: NA
J gene: TRBJ2-6
clone size: few
V gene: TRBV18
CDR3 DNA: TGTGCCAGCCCGGCGGCCTCTGGGGCCAACGTCCTGACTTTC
CDR3 protein: CASPAASGANVLTF

D gene: NA
J gene: TRBJ2-7
clone size: NA
V gene: TRBV27
CDR3 DNA: TGTGCCAGCAGTTTATCGAGGTTCGGCTACGAGCAGTACTTC
CDR3 protein: CASSLSRFGYEQYF

D gene: TRBD2
J gene: TRBJ2-7
clone size: NA
V gene: TRBV7-9
CDR3 DNA: TGTGCCAGCAGCTGGGACACTAGCGGGGCAACCTTCGGGTTC
CDR3 protein: CASSWDTSGATFGF

D gene: NA
J gene: TRBJ2-1
clone size: few
V gene: TRBV5-6
CDR3 DNA: TGTGCCAGCAGCTTGGACTGGGAGCAGTTCTTC
CDR3 protein: CASSLDWEQFF

D gene: NA
J gene: TRBJ2-3
clone size: NA
V gene: TRBV27
CDR3 DNA: TGTGCCAGCAGCTCAACGGTAGATACGCAGTATTTT
CDR3 protein: CASSSTVDTQYF

D gene: TRBD2
J gene: TRBJ2-5
clone size: NA
V gene: TRBV7-2
CDR3 DNA: TGTGCCAGCAGCTCCAGACTAGCCCCGACCCAGTACTTC
CDR3 protein: CASSSRLAPTQYF

D gene: TRBD1
J gene: TRBJ2-3
clone size: NA
V gene: TRBV6-5
CDR3 DNA: TGTGCCAGCAGCTGGGACAGGGGGGCGGATACGCAGTATTTT
CDR3 protein: CASSWDRGADTQYF

D gene: TRBD2
J gene: TRBJ2-7
clone size: NA
V gene: TRBV7-8
CDR3 DNA: TGTGCCAGCAGCTTAGAGACTAGCGGGATCTACGAGCAGTACTTC
CDR3 protein: CASSLETSGIYEQYF

D gene: TRBD2
J gene: TRBJ2-3
clone size: NA
V gene: TRBV2
CDR3 DNA: TGTGCCAGCAGTGTGTTAATAGCGGGAGGGATCACAGATACGCAGTATTTT
CDR3 protein: CASSVLIAGGITDTQYF

D gene: NA
J gene: TRBJ2-4
clone size: NA
V gene: TRBV25-1
CDR3 DNA: TGTGCCAGCAGTGAATTAGACAGCTTAGCCAAAAACATTCAGTACTTC
CDR3 protein: CASSELDSLAKNIQYF

D gene: NA
J gene: TRBJ1-4
clone size: NA
V gene: TRBV4-2
CDR3 DNA: TGTGCCAGCAGCCAAGAGGGGGGGCAGGGAACTAATGAAAAACTGTTTTTT
CDR3 protein: CASSQEGGQGTNEKLFF

D gene: TRBD1
J gene: TRBJ1-2
clone size: NA
V gene: TRBV10-2
CDR3 DNA: TGCGCCAGCAGCGGGGACAGGGCGAACTATGGCTACACCTTC
CDR3 protein: CASSGDRANYGYTF

D gene: NA
J gene: TRBJ2-2
clone size: NA
V gene: TRBV7-9
CDR3 DNA: TGTGCCAGCAGCTTAGAAACCGGGGGAAACCCCGGGGAGCTGTTTTTT
CDR3 protein: CASSLETGGNPGELFF

D gene: NA
J gene: TRBJ2-3
clone size: NA
V gene: TRBV7-9
CDR3 DNA: TGTGCCAGCAGCGCCCCGGACAGCCTCACAGATACGCAGTATTTT
CDR3 protein: CASSAPDSLTDTQYF

D gene: TRBD1
J gene: TRBJ1-5
clone size: NA
V gene: TRBV9
CDR3 DNA: TGTGCCAGCAGCGTAGGACCCCCGGACAGGCTAGGCAATCAGCCCCAGCATTTT
CDR3 protein: CASSVGPPDRLGNQPQHF

D gene: NA
J gene: TRBJ2-2
clone size: NA
V gene: TRBV7-8
CDR3 DNA: TGTGCCAGCAGCTTAGACAGTCCCGGGGAGCTGTTTTTT
CDR3 protein: CASSLDSPGELFF

D gene: NA
J gene: TRBJ2-3
clone size: NA
V gene: TRBV27
CDR3 DNA: TGTGCCAGCACCCAGCGACCCGGTCTTTTTACGGATACGCAGTATTTT
CDR3 protein: CASTQRPGLFTDTQYF

D gene: TRBD2
J gene: TRBJ2-3
clone size: NA
V gene: TRBV28
CDR3 DNA: TGTGCCAGCAATTCAGTAGCGGGAGGATCAGATACGCAGTATTTT
CDR3 protein: CASNSVAGGSDTQYF

D gene: TRBD1
J gene: TRBJ1-3
clone size: NA
V gene: TRBV10-2
CDR3 DNA: TGCGCCAGCAGTCCAACAGGGGCCGGAAACACCATATATTTT
CDR3 protein: CASSPTGAGNTIYF

D gene: NA
J gene: TRBJ1-5
clone size: NA
V gene: TRBV6-1
CDR3 DNA: TGTGCCAGCAACGGACGGGGGAGCAATCAGCCCCAGCATTTT
CDR3 protein: CASNGRGSNQPQHF

D gene: NA
J gene: TRBJ1-6
clone size: NA
V gene: TRBV7-9
CDR3 DNA: TGTGCCAGCTCAGGCCTGAAAAATTCACCCCTCCACTTT
CDR3 protein: CASSGLKNSPLHF

D gene: TRBD1
J gene: TRBJ2-7
clone size: few
V gene: TRBV11-1
CDR3 DNA: TGTGCCAGCAGCCAGTGGACAGGCTCCTTTACCTACGAGCAGTACTTC
CDR3 protein: CASSQWTGSFTYEQYF

D gene: TRBD2
J gene: TRBJ2-7
clone size: NA
V gene: TRBV7-8
CDR3 DNA: TGTGCCAGCAGCTTGACTAGCGGGAGCCGGGACGAGCAGTACTTC
CDR3 protein: CASSLTSGSRDEQYF

D gene: TRBD2
J gene: TRBJ2-5
clone size: NA
V gene: TRBV15
CDR3 DNA: TGTGCCACCAGCTTAGAAGCGGGGGCAGAGACCCAGTACTTC
CDR3 protein: CATSLEAGAETQYF

D gene: NA
J gene: TRBJ1-4
clone size: NA
V gene: TRBV6-6
CDR3 DNA: TGTGCCAGCAGTTCCCTTCCCGGTGCGGCTAATGAAAAACTGTTTTTT
CDR3 protein: CASSSLPGAANEKLFF

D gene: NA
J gene: TRBJ2-7
clone size: NA
V gene: TRBV28
CDR3 DNA: TGTGCCAGCAGTTACGACAGCTACGAGCAGTACTTC
CDR3 protein: CASSYDSYEQYF

D gene: NA
J gene: TRBJ2-1
clone size: NA
V gene: TRBV27
CDR3 DNA: TGTGCCAGCAGTTTGGGGGGACAGATCAATGAGCAGTTCTTC
CDR3 protein: CASSLGGQINEQFF